This TCR beta chain derives from a study of PD-1 blockade in classical Hodgkin lymphoma. This clone was detected once. Its antigen remains unknown. The time point was: newly diagnosed, previously untreated cHL patient sample. Starting with thawed PBMCs, CD4+ T cells were purified by magnetic negative selection. Findings and limits, study-wide: According to reports, newly diagnosed patients had lower baseline TCR diversity than healthy donors, and relapsed/refractory patients had lower baseline TCR diversity still.

The germline CDR1 and CDR2 sequences are LNHDA and SQIVND (reference sequence). V was cut by 6 bases and J by 4 bases, with 17 bases left in between. The CDR3 consists of 15 residues. The protocol was immunoSEQ multiplex PCR, while the TCRdb copy is restricted to in-frame clones and leaves out a portion. Of about 14,000 clones listed, 86% were seen once; the top ten hold over 0.65%. Sequenced material: CD4+ T cells from blood. The clonotype was recovered from a human donor with classical Hodgkin lymphoma. The chain employs TRBV19 and TRBJ2-3; perhaps TRBD2 as D (5 bases). CDR3 residues: CASSLVGAGADTQYF. CDR3 DNA sequence: TGTGCCAGTAGCCTCGTTGGAGCCGGGGCAGATACGCAGTATTTT.